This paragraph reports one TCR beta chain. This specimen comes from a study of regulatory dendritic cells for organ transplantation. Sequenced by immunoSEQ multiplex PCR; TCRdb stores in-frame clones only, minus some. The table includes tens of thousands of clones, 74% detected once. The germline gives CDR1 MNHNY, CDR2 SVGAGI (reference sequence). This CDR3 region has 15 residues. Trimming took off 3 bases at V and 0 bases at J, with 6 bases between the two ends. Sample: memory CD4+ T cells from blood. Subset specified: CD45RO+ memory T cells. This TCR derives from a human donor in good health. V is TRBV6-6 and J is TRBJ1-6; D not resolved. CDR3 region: CASSYESSYNSPLHF. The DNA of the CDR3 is TGTGCCAGCAGTTATGAGAGCTCCTATAATTCACCCCTCCACTTT.